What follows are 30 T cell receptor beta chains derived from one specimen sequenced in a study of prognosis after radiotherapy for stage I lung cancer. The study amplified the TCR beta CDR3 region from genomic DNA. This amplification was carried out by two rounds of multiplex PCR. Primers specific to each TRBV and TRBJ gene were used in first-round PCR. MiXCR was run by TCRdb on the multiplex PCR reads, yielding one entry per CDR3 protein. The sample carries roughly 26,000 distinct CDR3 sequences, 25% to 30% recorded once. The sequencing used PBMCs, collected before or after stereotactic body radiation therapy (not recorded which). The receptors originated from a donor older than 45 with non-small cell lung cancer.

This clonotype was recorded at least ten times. The CDR3 region is CASSSRGPGTDTQYF. DNA for the CDR3: TGCGCCAGCAGCTCCAGGGGGCCGGGCACAGATACGCAGTATTTT. The V call is TRBV5-1, the J call TRBJ2-3, with 8 bases fitting TRBD1. The CDR3 totals 15 residues. V dropped 3 bases and J dropped 1; count of bases not matched to a gene: 4. The V gene's germline CDR1 is SGHRS and CDR2 YFSETQ.

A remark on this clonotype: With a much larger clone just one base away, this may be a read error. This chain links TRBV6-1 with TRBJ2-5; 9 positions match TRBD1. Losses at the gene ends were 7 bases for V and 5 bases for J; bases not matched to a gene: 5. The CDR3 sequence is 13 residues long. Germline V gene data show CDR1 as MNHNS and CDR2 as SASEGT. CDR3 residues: CASTRTGVETQYF. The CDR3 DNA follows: TGTGCCAGCACCAGGACAGGGGTTGAGACCCAGTACTTC.

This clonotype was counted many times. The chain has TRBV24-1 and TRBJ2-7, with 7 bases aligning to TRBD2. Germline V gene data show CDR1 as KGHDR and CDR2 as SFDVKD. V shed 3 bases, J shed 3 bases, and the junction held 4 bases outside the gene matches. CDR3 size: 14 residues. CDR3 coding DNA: TGTGCCACCAGTGATGGCGGGGGTTTCTACGAGCAGTACTTC. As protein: CATSDGGGFYEQYF.

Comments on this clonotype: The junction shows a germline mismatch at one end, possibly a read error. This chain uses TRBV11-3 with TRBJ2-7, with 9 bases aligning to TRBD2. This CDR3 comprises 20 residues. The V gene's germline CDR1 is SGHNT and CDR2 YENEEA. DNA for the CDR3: TGTGCCAGCATCTTAGGAGGTCTCGAGGGCCCTATAGCGGGAGCCTACGAGCAGTACTTC. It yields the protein CASILGGLEGPIAGAYEQYF.

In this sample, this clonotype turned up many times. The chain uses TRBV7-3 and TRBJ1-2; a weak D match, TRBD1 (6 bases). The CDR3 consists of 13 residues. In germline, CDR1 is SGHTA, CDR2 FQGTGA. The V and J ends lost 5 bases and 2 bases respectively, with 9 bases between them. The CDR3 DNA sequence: TGTGCCAGCAGCCTGGACAGCAACTATGGCTACACCTTC. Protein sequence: CASSLDSNYGYTF.

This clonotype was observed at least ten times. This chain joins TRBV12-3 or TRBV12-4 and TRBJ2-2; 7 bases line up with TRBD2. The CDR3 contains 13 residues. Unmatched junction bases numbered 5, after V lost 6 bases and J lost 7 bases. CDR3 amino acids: CASRPTSDGELFF. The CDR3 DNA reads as TGTGCCAGCAGGCCCACTAGCGACGGGGAGCTGTTTTTT.

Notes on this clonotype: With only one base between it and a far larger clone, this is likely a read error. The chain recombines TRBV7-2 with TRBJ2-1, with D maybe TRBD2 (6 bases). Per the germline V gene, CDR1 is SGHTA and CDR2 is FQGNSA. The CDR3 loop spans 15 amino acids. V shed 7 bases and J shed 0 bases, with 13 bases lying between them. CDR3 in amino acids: CASMRTSISYNEQFF. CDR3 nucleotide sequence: TGTGCCAGCATGCGCACTAGCATCTCCTACAATGAGCAGTTCTTC.

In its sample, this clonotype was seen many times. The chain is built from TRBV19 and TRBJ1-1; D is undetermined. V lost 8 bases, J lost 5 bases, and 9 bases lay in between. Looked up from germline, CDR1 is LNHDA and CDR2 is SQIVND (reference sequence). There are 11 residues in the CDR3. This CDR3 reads CASPSGTEAFF. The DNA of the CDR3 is TGTGCCAGTCCCTCGGGGACTGAAGCTTTCTTT.

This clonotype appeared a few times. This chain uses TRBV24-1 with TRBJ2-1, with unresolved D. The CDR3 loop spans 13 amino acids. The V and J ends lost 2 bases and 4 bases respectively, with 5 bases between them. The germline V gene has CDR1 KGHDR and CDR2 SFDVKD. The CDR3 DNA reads TGTGCCACCAGTGATTCCCCATACAATGAGCAGTTCTTC. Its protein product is CATSDSPYNEQFF.

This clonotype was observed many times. The CDR3 spells CASSEYGIGNTEAFF. The CDR3 DNA follows: TGTGCCAGCAGTGAATACGGAATTGGGAACACTGAAGCTTTCTTT. This chain joins TRBV2 and TRBJ1-1; D gene uncertain. The V end lost 2 bases, the J end lost 1 base, and 11 bases lay between the germline ends. The CDR3 has 15 residues. Germline V gene sequence: CDR1 SNHLY, CDR2 FYNNEI.

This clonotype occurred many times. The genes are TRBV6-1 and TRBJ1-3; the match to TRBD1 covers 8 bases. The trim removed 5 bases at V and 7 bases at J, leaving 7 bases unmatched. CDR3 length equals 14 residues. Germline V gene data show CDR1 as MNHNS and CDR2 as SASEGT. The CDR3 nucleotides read TGTGCCAGCAGTCTTGAACGGACAGGGAACACCATATATTTT. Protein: CASSLERTGNTIYF.

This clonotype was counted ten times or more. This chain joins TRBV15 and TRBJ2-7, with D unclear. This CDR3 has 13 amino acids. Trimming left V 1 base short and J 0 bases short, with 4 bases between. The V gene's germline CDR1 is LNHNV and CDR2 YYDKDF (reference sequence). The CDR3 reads CATSRGVSYEQYF. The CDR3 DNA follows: TGTGCCACCAGCAGAGGGGTCTCCTACGAGCAGTACTTC.

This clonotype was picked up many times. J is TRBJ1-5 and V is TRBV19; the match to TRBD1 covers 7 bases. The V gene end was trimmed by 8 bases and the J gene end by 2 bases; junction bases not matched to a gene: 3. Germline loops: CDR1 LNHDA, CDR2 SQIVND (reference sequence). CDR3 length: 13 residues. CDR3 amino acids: CASQDRGNQPQHF. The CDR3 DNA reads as TGTGCCAGTCAAGACAGGGGCAATCAGCCCCAGCATTTT. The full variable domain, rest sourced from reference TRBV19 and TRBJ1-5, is DGGITQSPKYLFRKEGQNVTLSCEQNLNHDAMYWYRQDPGQGLRLIYYSQIVNDFQKGDIAEGYSVSREKKESFPLTVTSAQKNPTAFYLCASQDRGNQPQHFGDGTRLSIL.

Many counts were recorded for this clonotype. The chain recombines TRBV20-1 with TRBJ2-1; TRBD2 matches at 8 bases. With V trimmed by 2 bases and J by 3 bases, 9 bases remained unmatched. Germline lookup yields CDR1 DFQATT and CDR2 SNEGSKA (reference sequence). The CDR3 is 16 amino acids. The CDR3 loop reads CSARSGRPGNYNEQFF. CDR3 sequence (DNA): TGCAGTGCTAGAAGCGGGAGACCCGGAAACTACAATGAGCAGTTCTTC.

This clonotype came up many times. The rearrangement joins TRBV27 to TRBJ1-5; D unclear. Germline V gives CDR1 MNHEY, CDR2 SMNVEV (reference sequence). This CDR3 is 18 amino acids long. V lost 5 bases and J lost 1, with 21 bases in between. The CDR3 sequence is CASSPRAPQPLSNQPQHF. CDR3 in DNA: TGTGCCAGCAGTCCCCGGGCCCCGCAGCCCTTAAGCAATCAGCCCCAGCATTTT.

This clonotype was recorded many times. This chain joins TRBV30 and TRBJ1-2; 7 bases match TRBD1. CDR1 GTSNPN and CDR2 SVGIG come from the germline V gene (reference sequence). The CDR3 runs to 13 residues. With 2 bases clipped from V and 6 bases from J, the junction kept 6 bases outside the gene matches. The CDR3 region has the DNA TGTGCCTGGAGTTTGAAGGGGGCCCATGGCTACACCTTC. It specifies CAWSLKGAHGYTF.

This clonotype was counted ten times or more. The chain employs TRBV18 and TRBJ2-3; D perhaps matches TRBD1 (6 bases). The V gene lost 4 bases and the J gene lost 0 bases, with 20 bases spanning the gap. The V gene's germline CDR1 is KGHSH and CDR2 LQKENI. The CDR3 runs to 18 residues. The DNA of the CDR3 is TGTGCCAGCTCACGATTTGGACAGACCGTTTCTAGCACAGATACGCAGTATTTT. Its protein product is CASSRFGQTVSSTDTQYF.

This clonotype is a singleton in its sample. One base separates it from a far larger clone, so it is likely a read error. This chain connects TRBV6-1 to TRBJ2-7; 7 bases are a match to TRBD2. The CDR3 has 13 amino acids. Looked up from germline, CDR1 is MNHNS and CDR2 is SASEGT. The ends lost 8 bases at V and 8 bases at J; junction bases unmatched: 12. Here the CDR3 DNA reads TGTGCCAGCGGAAGGGCGGGAGTGTTTAAGCAGTACTTC. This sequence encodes CASGRAGVFKQYF.

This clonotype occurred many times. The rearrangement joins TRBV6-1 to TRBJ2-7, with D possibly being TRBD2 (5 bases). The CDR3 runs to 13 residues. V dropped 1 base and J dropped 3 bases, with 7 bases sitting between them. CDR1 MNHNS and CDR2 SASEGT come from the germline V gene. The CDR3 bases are TGTGCCAGCAGTGAAGTACGGGGCTACGAGCAGTACTTC. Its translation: CASSEVRGYEQYF.

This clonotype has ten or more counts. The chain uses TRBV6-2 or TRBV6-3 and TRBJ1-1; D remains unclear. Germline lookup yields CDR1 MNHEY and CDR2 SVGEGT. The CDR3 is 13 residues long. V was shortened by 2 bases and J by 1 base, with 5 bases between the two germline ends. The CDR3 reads CASSYAENTEAFF. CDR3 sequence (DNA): TGTGCCAGCAGTTACGCAGAGAACACTGAAGCTTTCTTT.

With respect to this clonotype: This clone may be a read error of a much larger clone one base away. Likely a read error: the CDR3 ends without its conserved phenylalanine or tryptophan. The CDR3 here is CASSRGGAAYNEQFL. CDR3 nucleotides: TGTGCCAGCAGCCGAGGGGGCGCAGCCTACAATGAGCAGTTCCTC. The rearrangement uses TRBV5-8 and TRBJ2-1, with TRBD1 identical over 7 bases. This CDR3 spans 15 amino acids. Germline values: CDR1 SGHTS, CDR2 YDEGEE. V dropped 4 bases and J dropped 2; count of bases not matched to a gene: 6.

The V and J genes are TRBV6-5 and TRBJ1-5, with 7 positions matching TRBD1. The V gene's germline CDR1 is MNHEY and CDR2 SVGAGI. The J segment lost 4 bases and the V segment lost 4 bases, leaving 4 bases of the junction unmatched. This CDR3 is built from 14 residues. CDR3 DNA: TGTGCCAGCAGTTCCGCACAGGGGAATCAGCCCCAGCATTTT. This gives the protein CASSSAQGNQPQHF.

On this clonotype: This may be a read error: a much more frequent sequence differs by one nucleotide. CDR3 coding DNA: TGTGCCAGCAGTTACTCCTCAGGAGGGACTGAAGCTTTCTTT. This encodes CASSYSSGGTEAFF. The chain links TRBV6-5 to TRBJ1-1; D remains ambiguous. The CDR3 extends over 14 amino acids. Trimming removed 0 bases at V and 5 bases at J, with 10 bases between. Per germline, CDR1 MNHEY and CDR2 SVGAGI.

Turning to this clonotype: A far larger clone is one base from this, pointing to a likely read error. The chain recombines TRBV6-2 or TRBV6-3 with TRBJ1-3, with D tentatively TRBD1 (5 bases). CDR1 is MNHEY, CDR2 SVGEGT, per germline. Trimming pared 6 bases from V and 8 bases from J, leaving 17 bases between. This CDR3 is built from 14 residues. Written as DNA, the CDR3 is TGTGCCAGCAGACCGGCTGGGATAGGGGACACCATATATTTT. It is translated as CASRPAGIGDTIYF.

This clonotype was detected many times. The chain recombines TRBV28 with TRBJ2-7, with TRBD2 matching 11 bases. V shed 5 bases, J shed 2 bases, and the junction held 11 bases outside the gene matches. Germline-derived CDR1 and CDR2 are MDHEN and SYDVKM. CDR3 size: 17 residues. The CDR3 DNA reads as TGTGCCAGCAGTATTCTAGCGGGAGGCCGCGTCCCCTACGAGCAGTACTTC. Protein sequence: CASSILAGGRVPYEQYF.

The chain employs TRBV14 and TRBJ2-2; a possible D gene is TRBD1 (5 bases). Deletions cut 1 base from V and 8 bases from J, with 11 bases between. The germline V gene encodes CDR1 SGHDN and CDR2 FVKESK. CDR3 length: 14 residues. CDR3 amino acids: CASSQVTGSGELFF. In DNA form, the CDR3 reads TGTGCCAGCAGCCAAGTAACAGGTTCTGGGGAGCTGTTTTTT.

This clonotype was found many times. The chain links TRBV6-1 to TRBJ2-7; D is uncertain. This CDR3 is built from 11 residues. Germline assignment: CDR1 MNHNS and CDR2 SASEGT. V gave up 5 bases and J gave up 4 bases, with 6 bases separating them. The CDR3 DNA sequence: TGTGCCAGCAGTCTCCGTTACGAGCAGTACTTC. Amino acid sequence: CASSLRYEQYF.

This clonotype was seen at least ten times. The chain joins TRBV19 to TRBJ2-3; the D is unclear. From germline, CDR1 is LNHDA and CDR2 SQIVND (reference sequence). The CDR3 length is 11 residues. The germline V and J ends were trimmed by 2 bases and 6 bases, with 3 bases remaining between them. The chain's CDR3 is CASSIRDTQYF. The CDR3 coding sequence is TGTGCCAGTAGTATAAGGGATACGCAGTATTTT.

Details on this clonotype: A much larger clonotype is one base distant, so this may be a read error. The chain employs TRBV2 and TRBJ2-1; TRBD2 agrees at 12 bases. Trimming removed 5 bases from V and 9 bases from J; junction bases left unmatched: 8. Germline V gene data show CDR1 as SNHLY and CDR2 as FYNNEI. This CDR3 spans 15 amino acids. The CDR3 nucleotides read TGTGCCAGCAGTAAGGGACTAGCGGGCCCCGGTGAGCAGTTCTTC. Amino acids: CASSKGLAGPGEQFF.

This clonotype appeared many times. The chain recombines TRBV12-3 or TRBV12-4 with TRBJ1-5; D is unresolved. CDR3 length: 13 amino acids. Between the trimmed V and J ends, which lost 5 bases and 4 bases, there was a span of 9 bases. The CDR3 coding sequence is TGTGCCAGCAGTCCTATCCGAAATCAGCCCCAGCATTTT. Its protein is CASSPIRNQPQHF.